Listed here is a single T cell receptor (beta chain). Its antigen is not known. The sample originates from a study of blood T cells in healthy people across ages. Study-wide findings and caveats: Among T cells, TCR beta diversity per million cells dropped roughly linearly as age rose. In long-lived donors, naive CD4+ cell counts and diversity exceeded those of aged donors.

Next came a second PCR, run for about 7 to 11 cycles, which used a sample-barcoded 5' primer along with a J-beta primer mix. Researchers report that a template-switch adaptor with 12 random nucleotides tagged each cDNA molecule. TCRdb reprocessed the 5' RACE reads with MiXCR, giving one entry per CDR3 protein. The table records approximately 850,000 distinct CDR3 sequences, about 42% of them present only once. V shed 5 bases and J shed 12 bases, with 13 bases lying between them. The CDR3 has 11 residues. The germline V gene has CDR1 SEHNR and CDR2 FQNEAQ (reference sequence). Isolated per sample were at least 6 million PBMCs.

The J gene is TRBJ2-5, the V gene TRBV7-9; D is unclear. Specimen: blood. The receptor's source is a man aged 60 to 75 in good health. The chain's CDR3 is CASSRGSPEYF. In nucleotides, the CDR3 is TGTGCCAGCAGCCGCGGCAGCCCAGAGTACTTC.